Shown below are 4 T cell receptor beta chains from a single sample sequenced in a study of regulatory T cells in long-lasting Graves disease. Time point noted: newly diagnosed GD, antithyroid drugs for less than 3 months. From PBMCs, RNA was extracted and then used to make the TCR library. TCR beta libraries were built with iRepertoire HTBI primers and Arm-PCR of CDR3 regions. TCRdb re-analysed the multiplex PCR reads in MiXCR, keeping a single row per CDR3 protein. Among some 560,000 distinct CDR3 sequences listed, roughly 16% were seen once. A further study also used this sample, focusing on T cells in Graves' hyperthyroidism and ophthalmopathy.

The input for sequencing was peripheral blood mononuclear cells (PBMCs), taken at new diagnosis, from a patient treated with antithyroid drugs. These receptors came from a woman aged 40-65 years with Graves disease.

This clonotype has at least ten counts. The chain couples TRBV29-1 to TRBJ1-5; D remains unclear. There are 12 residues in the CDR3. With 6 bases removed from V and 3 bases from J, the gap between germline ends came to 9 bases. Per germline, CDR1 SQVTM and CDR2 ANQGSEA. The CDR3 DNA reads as TGCAGCGTGGGTGCACCCAATCAGCCCCAGCATTTT. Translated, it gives CSVGAPNQPQHF.

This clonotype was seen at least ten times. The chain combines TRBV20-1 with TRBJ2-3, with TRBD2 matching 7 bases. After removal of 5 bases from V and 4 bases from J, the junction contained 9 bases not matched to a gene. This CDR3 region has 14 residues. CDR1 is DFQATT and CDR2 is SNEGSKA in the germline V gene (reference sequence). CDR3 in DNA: TGCAGTGCTGACTCTAGCGGCCTGTCAGATACGCAGTATTTT. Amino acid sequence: CSADSSGLSDTQYF.

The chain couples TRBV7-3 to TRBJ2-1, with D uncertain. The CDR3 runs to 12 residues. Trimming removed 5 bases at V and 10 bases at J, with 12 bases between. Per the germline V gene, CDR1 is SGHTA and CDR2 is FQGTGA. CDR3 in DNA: TGTGCCAGCAGCCAAGGAGATTACGAGCAGTTCTTC. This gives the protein CASSQGDYEQFF.

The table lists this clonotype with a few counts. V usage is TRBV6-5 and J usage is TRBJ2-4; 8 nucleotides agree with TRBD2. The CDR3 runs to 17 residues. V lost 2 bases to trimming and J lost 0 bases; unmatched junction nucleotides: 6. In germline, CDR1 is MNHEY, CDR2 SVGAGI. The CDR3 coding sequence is TGTGCCAGCAGTTACAGTCCTCGGGGGGGAGCCAAAAACATTCAGTACTTC. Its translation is CASSYSPRGGAKNIQYF.